These T cell receptor beta chains were read from a single sample in a study of human T cells and chemical hapten exposure. TCRdb processed the RACE reads anew with MiXCR; each CDR3 protein has one entry. The sample lists about 350,000 distinct CDR3 sequences; 5.5% were seen once. The sequencing here drew on whole blood, taken in connection with sensitization to the hapten diphenylcyclopropenone (DPC). The receptors derive from a woman aged 18-29 years with alopecia areata. Some clones in this sample may be carry-over from other donors' samples. CDR3s include the opening cysteine and the closing phenylalanine or tryptophan. A D gene is named only where the DNA matches it firmly. Size is omitted from some rows. Given values are once, few, many or a class for expanded clones.

J gene	V gene	clone size	D gene	CDR3 DNA	CDR3 protein
TRBJ1-5	TRBV6-1	few	NA	TGTGCCAGCAGTGAAAGTCGCAGGGCGGGCCATCAGCCCCAGCATTTT	CASSESRRAGHQPQHF
TRBJ1-4	TRBV2	NA	NA	TGTGCCAGCAGTGAACCTCTAGGGAATAATGAAAAACTGTTTTTT	CASSEPLGNNEKLFF
TRBJ1-1	TRBV20-1	many	NA	TGCAGTGCTCGTGTGGGGGTATTGACTGAAGCTTTCTTT	CSARVGVLTEAFF
TRBJ2-4	TRBV11-2	NA	NA	TGTGCCAGCAGCTTAGTGGGGGGGCCATTTGAGAACATTCAGTACTTC	CASSLVGGPFENIQYF
TRBJ1-1	TRBV12-3/TRBV12-4	few	NA	TGTGCCAGCAGCCGAGGGCCCGCGAGGGAGGCTTTCTTT	CASSRGPAREAFF
TRBJ1-5	TRBV12-3/TRBV12-4	many	NA	TGTGCCAGCAGTTTAGACAGTCCCCAGCATTTT	CASSLDSPQHF
TRBJ2-1	TRBV9	NA	TRBD2	TGTGCCAGCAGCCTGCTTCAGGGAGGGCCCAATGAGCAGTTCTTC	CASSLLQGGPNEQFF
TRBJ2-7	TRBV28	many	NA	TGTGCCAGCAGCCAGGGACACCCCTACGAGCAGTACTTC	CASSQGHPYEQYF
TRBJ2-1	TRBV18	many	NA	TGTGCCAGCTCACCACCGGTATCGGGGAATGAGCAGTTCTTC	CASSPPVSGNEQFF
TRBJ1-1	TRBV6-1	NA	NA	TGTGCCAGCAACCAACAGGCTATGAACACTGAAGCTTTCTTT	CASNQQAMNTEAFF
TRBJ1-2	TRBV12-3/TRBV12-4	many	NA	TGTGCCAGCAGTTTGACAGATGGCTACACCTTC	CASSLTDGYTF
TRBJ1-1	TRBV7-6	many	NA	TGTGCCAGCAGCCCGCGCGAGGGAATGAACACTGAAGCTTTCTTT	CASSPREGMNTEAFF
TRBJ1-1	TRBV27	few	TRBD1	TGTGCCAGCAGTTCCAGGACAGGCGTCGGGGCTGAAGCTTTCTTT	CASSSRTGVGAEAFF
TRBJ2-6	TRBV6-2/TRBV6-3	many	NA	TGTGCCAGCATCAACTACTCTGGGGCCAACGTCCTGACTTTC	CASINYSGANVLTF
TRBJ1-2	TRBV12-3/TRBV12-4	many	NA	TGTGCCAGCAGTAGAGACAGTCCTAACTATGGCTACACCTTC	CASSRDSPNYGYTF
TRBJ1-2	TRBV6-5	many	NA	TGTGCCAGCAGTGGGGACTCAGATGGCTACACCTTC	CASSGDSDGYTF
TRBJ1-1	TRBV21-1	few	NA	TGTGCCAGCAGCAAAGCTCGGATAGGGGAAGTGGGGGACACTGAAGCTTTCTTT	CASSKARIGEVGDTEAFF
TRBJ1-2	TRBV27	many	TRBD1	TGTGCCAGCAGTGCTAGGGACAGCACTGGCTACACCTTC	CASSARDSTGYTF
TRBJ2-1	TRBV6-5	few	NA	TGTGCCAGCAGTAAAACACCTCCCAGGTGGTACAATGAGCAGTTCTTC	CASSKTPPRWYNEQFF
TRBJ2-3	TRBV29-1	few	NA	TGCAGCACCCTAGCGACAGATACGCAGTATTTT	CSTLATDTQYF
TRBJ1-4	TRBV12-3/TRBV12-4	few	TRBD1	TGTGCCAGCAGTTTAACGACAGGGGGAGTTGAAAAACTGTTTTTT	CASSLTTGGVEKLFF
TRBJ2-6	TRBV6-1	NA	NA	TGTGCCAGCAGCCCAATACAGGGTAACCCTTTCGGCTCTGGGGCCAACGTCCTGACTTTC	CASSPIQGNPFGSGANVLTF
TRBJ2-3	TRBV19	few	NA	TGTGCCAGTAGTATAGATTTCGCCAATGGACAGTCCTTGTCGGATACGCAGTATTTT	CASSIDFANGQSLSDTQYF
TRBJ1-6	TRBV9	NA	TRBD1	TGTGCCAGCAGCGTAGGCCAGGGGGCTAATAATTCACCCCTCCACTTT	CASSVGQGANNSPLHF
TRBJ1-6	TRBV28	few	TRBD1	TGTGCCAGCAGTTTAGCGACAGGGGGCTATAATTCACCCCTCCACTTT	CASSLATGGYNSPLHF
TRBJ1-3	TRBV2	few	NA	TGTGCCAGCAGTGTGTTGGCGCCGAACTCTGGAAACACCATATATTTT	CASSVLAPNSGNTIYF
TRBJ1-1	TRBV10-3	NA	NA	TGTGCCACGGGACTAAACATGAACACTGAAGCTTTCTTT	CATGLNMNTEAFF
TRBJ1-5	TRBV6-2/TRBV6-3	many	NA	TGTGCCAGCAGCGACCCGACGCCCCAGCATTTT	CASSDPTPQHF
TRBJ1-3	TRBV12-3/TRBV12-4	NA	NA	TGTGCCAGCAGTTTCGAGGATGGAAACACCATATATTTT	CASSFEDGNTIYF
TRBJ2-7	TRBV29-1	NA	TRBD2	TGCAGCGTTGACTGGGAGGGCGAGCAGTACTTC	CSVDWEGEQYF
TRBJ2-3	TRBV12-3/TRBV12-4	few	TRBD1	TGTGCCAGCAGTGAGGGACAGGTCCACACAGATACGCAGTATTTT	CASSEGQVHTDTQYF
TRBJ2-7	TRBV2	many	TRBD1	TGTGCCAGCAGCCCGGGACAGGGGGCCCACGAGCAGTACTTC	CASSPGQGAHEQYF
TRBJ2-4	TRBV5-8	NA	TRBD1	TGTGCCAGCAGCTGGACAGGGATCATTCAGTACTTC	CASSWTGIIQYF
TRBJ1-1	TRBV27	NA	TRBD1	TGTGCCAGCAGTTCGGGAGTGACAGGGCCGAACACTGAAGCTTTCTTT	CASSSGVTGPNTEAFF
TRBJ1-1	TRBV3-1	NA	NA	TGTGCCAGCAGCCAGGGGGGGGGCGGCACTGAAGCTTTCTTT	CASSQGGGGTEAFF
TRBJ2-3	TRBV6-1	NA	NA	TGTGCCAGCATGGCCTCCTGGGGAGATACGCAGTATTTT	CASMASWGDTQYF
TRBJ2-5	TRBV6-5	NA	TRBD2	TGTGCCAGCAGTTACTCAAGACTAGCGGGCCAAGAGACCCAGTACTTC	CASSYSRLAGQETQYF
TRBJ1-1	TRBV10-3	NA	TRBD1	TGTGCCATCAGTGGGGGACAGGGAGGCTCAATCTCTGAAGCTTTCTTT	CAISGGQGGSISEAFF
TRBJ1-2	TRBV6-5	many	NA	TGTGCCAGCAGTCCTATCGGGACGGACTATGGCTACACCTTC	CASSPIGTDYGYTF
TRBJ2-3	TRBV6-5	few	TRBD1	TGTGCCAGCAGAAGGGGGCTCACAGATACGCAGTATTTT	CASRRGLTDTQYF
TRBJ2-1	TRBV6-2/TRBV6-3	many	TRBD2	TGTGCCAGCTATCCGGGACTAGCTTCCAATGAGCAGTTCTTC	CASYPGLASNEQFF
TRBJ1-2	TRBV25-1	few	NA	TGTGCCAGCAGTGAATTAACAGATCCTAACTATGGCTACACCTTC	CASSELTDPNYGYTF
TRBJ1-5	TRBV12-1	few	NA	TGTGCCAGCAGTCCCGCGGGGGGCGAATCTGATCAGCCCCAGCATTTT	CASSPAGGESDQPQHF
TRBJ2-4	TRBV21-1	few	NA	TGTGCCAGCTTCCCAACTAGCGGGGAGGCCAAAAACATTCAGTACTTC	CASFPTSGEAKNIQYF
TRBJ2-7	TRBV6-5	few	NA	TGTGCCAGCAGTTACTCCATAAACAGGGTGGAGCCCTACGAGCAGTACTTC	CASSYSINRVEPYEQYF
TRBJ2-1	TRBV4-2	NA	TRBD2	TGTGCCAGCAGAAATAGCGGGGGGGCGGGAGAGCAGTTCTTC	CASRNSGGAGEQFF
TRBJ1-2	TRBV5-1	NA	TRBD1	TGCGCCAGCAGTCGAGAGGGCAGGGGGCTCATCGATCCGAGTTTAGCTAACTATGGCTACACCTTC	CASSREGRGLIDPSLANYGYTF
TRBJ1-1	TRBV29-1	NA	TRBD1	TGCAGCGTTGTGGAGACAGGGCGGCGCACTGAAGCTTTCTTT	CSVVETGRRTEAFF
TRBJ1-5	TRBV7-2	many	TRBD1	TGTGCCAGCAGCTCCGGAGGTAGGGGGCTGGAGCCCCAGCATTTT	CASSSGGRGLEPQHF
TRBJ2-3	TRBV12-3/TRBV12-4	NA	NA	TGTGCCAGCAAGTTCCTCTCAGATACGCAGTATTTT	CASKFLSDTQYF
TRBJ2-5	TRBV3-1	few	TRBD2	TGTGCCAGCAGCATACTAGCGGGGGGAGAGACCCAGTACTTC	CASSILAGGETQYF
TRBJ2-7	TRBV9	many	NA	TGTGCCAGCAGCGAAGGAGGGGGCTCCTACGAGCAGTACTTC	CASSEGGGSYEQYF
TRBJ2-1	TRBV29-1	NA	NA	TGCAGCGTTGAAGGCGCAGGGCCCAACAATGAGCAGTTCTTC	CSVEGAGPNNEQFF
TRBJ1-5	TRBV2	NA	NA	TGTGCCAGCGTGGGGGGCTGGGATCAGCCCCAGCATTTT	CASVGGWDQPQHF
TRBJ2-5	TRBV9	NA	TRBD2	TGTGCCAGCAGCGTAGCTGGGCTAGCGGGGATGGTAGAGACCCAGTACTTC	CASSVAGLAGMVETQYF
TRBJ1-2	TRBV20-1	many	NA	TGCAGTGCTGCTAAACAGGGCTCTAACTATGGCTACACCTTC	CSAAKQGSNYGYTF
TRBJ1-6	TRBV20-1	NA	NA	TGCAGTGCTAGGGGCTTAGGGGGGAATTCACCCCTCCACTTT	CSARGLGGNSPLHF
TRBJ1-1	TRBV7-9	NA	NA	TGTGCCAGCAGGCCGAGGGGCGTCATATTCACTGAAGCTTTCTTT	CASRPRGVIFTEAFF
TRBJ2-1	TRBV7-9	few	TRBD2	TGTGCCAGCAGCTTCGGGCTAGCGGATTACAATGAGCAGTTCTTC	CASSFGLADYNEQFF